One and the same sample provided the 12 T cell receptor beta chains below, sequenced in a study of regulatory T cells in long-lasting Graves disease (dated by TCRdb to about 2021). The library came from multiplex PCR. Sequenced using an Illumina HiSeq 4000. To build TCR beta libraries, CDR3 regions were amplified by Arm-PCR using iRepertoire HTBI primers. TCRdb reprocessed the public reads (quality trimming at Q25 with fastp, clone calling with MiXCR) and kept in-frame beta chains. One record per CDR3 amino acid sequence lists the most common genes and DNA. The table for this sample lists around 460,000 distinct CDR3 sequences; less than 25% of them were counted only once. The ten largest clones take up roughly 13% of the sample. What the time point label conveys for this sample: persistent/refractory GD, antithyroid drugs over 5 years with positive TRAb. For both TCR sequencing and RNA sequencing, RNA was extracted from PBMCs in TRIzol.

The sample here was peripheral blood mononuclear cells (PBMCs), taken when the disease was refractory, from a patient treated with antithyroid drugs. All receptors come from a female donor with Graves disease.

This chain links TRBV20-1 with TRBJ2-1; possibly TRBD1 for D (5 bases). CDR3 length: 12 amino acids. Germline-derived CDR1 and CDR2 are DFQATT and SNEGSKA (reference sequence). V dropped 6 bases and J dropped 7 bases, with 13 bases sitting between them. CDR3 protein: CSAKGHRNEQFF. The CDR3 DNA is TGCAGTGCGAAAGGACACCGAAATGAGCAGTTCTTC.

This clonotype has ten or more counts. The rearrangement links TRBV6-1 to TRBJ1-5, with D perhaps matching TRBD1 (6 bases). The CDR3 runs to 12 residues. The V end was cut by 8 bases, the J end by 7 bases, with 12 bases between. Germline V gene lookup returns CDR1 MNHNS and CDR2 SASEGT. The CDR3 sequence: CASGGTNQPQHF. The CDR3 region has the DNA TGTGCCAGCGGCGGGACAAACCAGCCCCAGCATTTT.

This clonotype was observed many times. The rearrangement uses TRBV27 and TRBJ2-5; D possibly matches TRBD1 or TRBD2 (6 bases each). The CDR3 has 13 residues. The V gene's germline CDR1 is MNHEY and CDR2 SMNVEV (reference sequence). The V gene lost 5 bases and the J gene lost 4 bases, with 11 bases spanning the gap. CDR3 loop: CASSLGGTETQYF. The CDR3 nucleotides are TGTGCCAGCAGTCTGGGGGGCACAGAGACCCAGTACTTC.

In its sample, this clonotype was seen a few times. This sequence joins TRBV9 and TRBJ2-5; 9 positions agree with TRBD2. The germline V gene has CDR1 SGDLS and CDR2 YYNGEE. The V and J ends lost 0 bases and 4 bases, in that order; junction bases with no gene match: 7. The CDR3 consists of 16 residues. The CDR3 sequence: CASSVGSGGIPETQYF. CDR3 in DNA: TGTGCCAGCAGCGTAGGCAGCGGGGGGATTCCAGAGACCCAGTACTTC.

The V gene is TRBV15, the J gene TRBJ1-6, with D unresolved. The CDR3 runs to 13 residues. V lost 3 bases, J lost 17 bases, and 17 bases lay in between. The germline CDR1 and CDR2 sequences are LNHNV and YYDKDF (reference sequence). The chain's CDR3 is CATSRDLEWPFHF. DNA for the CDR3: TGTGCCACCAGCAGGGACCTCGAATGGCCTTTCCACTTT.

The gene calls are TRBV29-1 and TRBJ1-6; D uncertain. V was pared by 5 bases and J by 9 bases, with 14 bases between. Germline V gene lookup returns CDR1 SQVTM and CDR2 ANQGSEA. This CDR3 is built from 13 residues. This chain's CDR3 is CSVSEGGSSPLHF. CDR3 nucleotides: TGCAGCGTTTCGGAGGGAGGAAGTTCACCCCTCCACTTT.

Comments on this clonotype: This likely comes from a read error, as the CDR3 has no conserved phenylalanine or tryptophan at its end. This chain connects TRBV6-2 or TRBV6-3 to TRBJ2-7, with D tentatively TRBD2 (5 bases). The ends were cut back, 3 bases at V and 0 bases at J, with 9 bases in the middle. Germline V gives CDR1 MNHEY, CDR2 SVGEGT. The CDR3 is 14 amino acids. The CDR3: CASSYRGSSYEQYS. CDR3 coding DNA: TGTGCCAGCAGTTATCGGGGAAGCTCCTACGAGCAGTACTCC.

In its sample, this clonotype was seen many times. V gene TRBV13 combines with J gene TRBJ1-6; 7 positions match TRBD1. CDR1 and CDR2 from the germline V gene are PRHDT and FYEKMQ (reference sequence). With V trimmed by 5 bases and J by 8 bases, 9 bases remained unmatched. The CDR3 is 15 amino acids. The CDR3 DNA sequence: TGTGCCAGCAGCATGGACAGGCAGTACCATTCACCCCTCCACTTT. Protein: CASSMDRQYHSPLHF.

This clonotype was recorded only once. This chain joins TRBV6-1 and TRBJ1-1, with TRBD1 identical over 10 bases. Germline CDR1 MNHNS, CDR2 SASEGT. This CDR3 has 19 amino acids. Germline trimming cut 6 bases from V and 0 bases from J; bases unmatched to any gene: 16. Here the CDR3 DNA reads TGTGCCAGCAGCCTGTCGGGACAGGGGCTGTATGGCGTGAACACTGAAGCTTTCTTT. It is translated as CASSLSGQGLYGVNTEAFF.

This clonotype was found many times. This chain links TRBV12-3 or TRBV12-4 with TRBJ1-1; D uncertain. Deletions cut 6 bases from V and 4 bases from J, with 6 bases between. The CDR3 totals 11 residues. CDR3 nucleotides: TGTGCCAGCAGCCGAGGCACTGAAGCTTTCTTT. Amino acids: CASSRGTEAFF.

This clonotype appeared a few times. The rearrangement uses TRBV28 and TRBJ2-3, with 7 bases aligning to TRBD1. CDR1 and CDR2 from the germline V gene are MDHEN and SYDVKM. This CDR3 region has 16 residues. V lost 2 bases and J lost 2; bases outside the gene matches: 7. Written as DNA, the CDR3 is TGTGCCAGCAGTTTACCGCCGGGACAGTACACAGATACGCAGTATTTT. Translation gives CASSLPPGQYTDTQYF.

The chain carries TRBV27 and TRBJ2-7, with a tentative D call TRBD1 (5 bases). The CDR3 sequence is 16 residues long. V dropped 8 bases and J dropped 0 bases, with 20 bases sitting between them. Germline lookup yields CDR1 MNHEY and CDR2 SMNVEV (reference sequence). CDR3 in DNA: TGTGCCAGCTTCCAAGTACGACCAGGGAACTCCTACGAGCAGTACTTC. Protein: CASFQVRPGNSYEQYF.